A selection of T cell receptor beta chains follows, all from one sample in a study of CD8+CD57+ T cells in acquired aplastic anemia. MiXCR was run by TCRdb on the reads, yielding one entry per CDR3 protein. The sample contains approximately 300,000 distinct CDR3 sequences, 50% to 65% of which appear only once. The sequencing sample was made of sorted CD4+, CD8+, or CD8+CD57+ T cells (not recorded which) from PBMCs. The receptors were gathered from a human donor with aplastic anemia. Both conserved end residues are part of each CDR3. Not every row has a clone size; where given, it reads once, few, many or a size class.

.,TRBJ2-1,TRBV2,CASIEGAMGF
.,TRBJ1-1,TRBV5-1,CASSPRTGGLLKAFF
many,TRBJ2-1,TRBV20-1,CSASNPSSGRFSYNEQFF
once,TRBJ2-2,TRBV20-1,CSARDSGGNAGELFF
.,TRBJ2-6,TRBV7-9,CASSSRQGSGANVLTF
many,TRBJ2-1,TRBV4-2,CASSQAGGYQGEQFF
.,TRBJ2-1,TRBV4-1,CASSQEHHNEQFF
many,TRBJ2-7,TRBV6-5,CASSYYYEQYF
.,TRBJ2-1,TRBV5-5,CASSTFQNNEQFF
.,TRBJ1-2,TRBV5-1,CASSRGQGGDYGYTF
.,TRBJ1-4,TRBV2,CASSDWEPNEKLFF
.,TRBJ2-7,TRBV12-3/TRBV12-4,CASSYEMPTGSYEQYF
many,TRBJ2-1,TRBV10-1,CATSRGGSNNEQFF
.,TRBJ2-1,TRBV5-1,CASSQGQDNEQFF
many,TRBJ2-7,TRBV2,CASRTAYEQYF
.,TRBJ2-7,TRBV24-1,CATSGSGSSYEQYF
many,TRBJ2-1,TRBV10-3,CAISRLGTSAKNEQFF
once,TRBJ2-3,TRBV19,CASSIGLAGDIFTDTQYF
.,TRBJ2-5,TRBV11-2,CAGSEETQYF
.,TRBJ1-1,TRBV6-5,CASRQNTGAFF
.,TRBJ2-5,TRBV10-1,CASTPGSGGAETQYF
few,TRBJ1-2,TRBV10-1,CASSESPWTGEGYTF
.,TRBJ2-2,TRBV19,CASRPQGFGTGELFF
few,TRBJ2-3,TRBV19,CASSADVVTQYF
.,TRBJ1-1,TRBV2,CASKVTGVTEAFF
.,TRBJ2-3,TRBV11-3,CASSPGTGDTDTQYF
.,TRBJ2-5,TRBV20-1,CSQGGTGALETQYF
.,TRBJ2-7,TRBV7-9,CASSLRTAAQQYF
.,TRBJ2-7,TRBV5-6,CASSLPGQGEQYF